The 5 T cell receptor beta chains given below trace back to one sample, sequenced in a study of shared clonotypes between healthy human individuals. TCRdb keeps only in-frame clones here, not all; method: immunoSEQ multiplex PCR. The table shows hundreds of thousands of clones, with approximately 95% occurring only once. The naive CD8 subset, CD45RO-negative cells positively selected for CCR7, excluded terminally differentiated effector memory CD45RA+ cells. The sample taken for sequencing was naive CD8+ T cells sorted from blood. The receptor source for this set is a woman in her twenties or thirties in good health.

This rearrangement joins TRBV13 to TRBJ1-6; D unclear. Trimming took 5 bases from V and 10 from J, leaving 12 bases between them. Germline CDR1 reads PRHDT; CDR2 reads FYEKMQ (reference sequence). CDR3 size: 13 residues. Here the CDR3 DNA reads TGTGCCAGCAGCGAAAGGCGGAAATCACCCCTCCACTTT. The encoded protein is CASSERRKSPLHF.

In its sample, this clone was seen once. The sample holds other DNA sequences that translate to the same CDR3. The rearrangement uses TRBV11-2 and TRBJ1-1, with no clear D. The CDR3 consists of 13 residues. V lost 1 base and J 2 bases, leaving 5 bases between the germline ends. Germline CDR1 SGHAT, CDR2 FQNNGV. CDR3: CASSLGVNTEAFF. CDR3 in DNA: TGTGCCAGCAGCTTAGGGGTTAACACTGAAGCTTTCTTT.

As to this clone: At the DNA level, this CDR3 is encoded by other sequences in the same sample as well. V usage is TRBV5-1 and J usage is TRBJ2-7, with 10 positions matching TRBD2. With V trimmed by 5 bases and J by 4 bases, 6 bases remained unmatched. The CDR3 consists of 14 residues. Looked up from germline, CDR1 is SGHRS and CDR2 is YFSETQ. The CDR3 loop reads CASSLAGAPYEQYF. The DNA for the CDR3 is TGCGCCAGCAGTCTAGCGGGAGCTCCATACGAGCAGTACTTC. Combining the CDR3 with reference TRBV5-1 and TRBJ2-7 gives the whole variable domain KAGVTQTPRYLIKTRGQQVTLSCSPISGHRSVSWYQQTPGQGLQFLFEYFSETQRNKGNFPGRFSGRQFSNSRSEMNVSTLELGDSALYLCASSLAGAPYEQYFGPGTRLTVT.

This chain links TRBV19 with TRBJ2-7; unclear D gene. In germline, CDR1 is LNHDA, CDR2 SQIVND (reference sequence). Trimming pared 8 bases from V and 1 base from J, leaving 12 bases between. This CDR3 region has 13 residues. The DNA for the CDR3 is TGTGCCAGTTCCGGGTGGGAATCCTACGAGCAGTACTTC. This translates into CASSGWESYEQYF.

The chain combines TRBV27 with TRBJ2-7; no clear D. The CDR3 contains 15 residues. Germline V gene sequence: CDR1 MNHEY, CDR2 SMNVEV (reference sequence). V was shortened by 0 bases and J by 0 bases, with 9 bases between the two germline ends. The CDR3 DNA reads TGTGCCAGCAGTTTATCCGGCCAGAGCTCCTACGAGCAGTACTTC. Residues: CASSLSGQSSYEQYF.